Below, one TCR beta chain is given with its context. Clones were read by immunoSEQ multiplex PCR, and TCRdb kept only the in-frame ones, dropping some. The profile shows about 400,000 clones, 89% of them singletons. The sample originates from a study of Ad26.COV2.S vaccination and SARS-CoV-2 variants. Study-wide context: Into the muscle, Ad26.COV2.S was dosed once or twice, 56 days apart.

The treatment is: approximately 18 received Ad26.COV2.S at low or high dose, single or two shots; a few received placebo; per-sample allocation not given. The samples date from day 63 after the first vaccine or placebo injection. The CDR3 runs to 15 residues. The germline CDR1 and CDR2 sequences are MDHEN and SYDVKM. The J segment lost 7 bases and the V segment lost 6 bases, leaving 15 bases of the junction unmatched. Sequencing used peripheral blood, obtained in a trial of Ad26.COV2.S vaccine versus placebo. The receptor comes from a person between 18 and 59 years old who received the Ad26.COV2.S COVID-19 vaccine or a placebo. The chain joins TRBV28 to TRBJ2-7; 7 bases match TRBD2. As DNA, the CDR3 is TGTGCCAGCAGCCTACTGGCGGGGGAGATGAGGGAGCAGTACTTC. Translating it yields CASSLLAGEMREQYF.